This T cell receptor (beta chain) derives from a study of monozygotic twins with inflammatory bowel disease. Germline V lookup: CDR1 SEHNR, CDR2 FQNEAQ (reference sequence). The CDR3 length is 13 residues. Findings and limits, study-wide: Variability may have been added to patient repertoires by differing immunosuppressive treatments. IBD patients carried less diverse TCRbeta repertoires (inverse Simpson) than healthy co-twins. Cells of different T cell subtypes could not be told apart.

In regard to this clonotype: The antigen remains unidentified.

The team made cDNA by running eight separate reactions for each sample. Reanalyzing the 5' RACE reads, TCRdb keeps one entry per CDR3 protein, without DNA. The sample's table shows approximately 420,000 distinct CDR3 sequences. The V and J genes are TRBV7-9 and TRBJ2-7; TCRdb returns TRBD1, unconfirmable since there is no DNA. Sequenced sample: blood. The TCR sequence derives from a human donor with ulcerative colitis or Crohn's disease, or a healthy co-twin of an affected twin (not recorded which). CDR3 residues: CASSPQGANEQYF.